The sequence of this TCR beta chain was determined in a study of long-term antiretroviral therapy in people with HIV. The authors ran the immunoSEQ assay, v3.0, at survey level. Target depth was roughly 40,000-50,000 T-cell genomes per sample. The data were produced by immunoSEQ multiplex PCR, yet TCRdb's version contains in-frame clones alone and is incomplete. This table holds about 28,000 clones, approximately 85% found once. Worth noting for this clone: Its target is not known.

Notes on the study in general: Compared with controls, HIV repertoires showed narrower CDR3 length ranges.

The source of this sequence is a man aged 35-49 years with HIV. Specimen: unsorted PBMCs, collected 3 years after starting antiretroviral therapy.

The CDR3 DNA reads TGTGCCAGCAGGCTCGACAGGGACAATGAGCAGTTCTTC. Translation: CASRLDRDNEQFF. The V call is TRBV6-5, the J call TRBJ2-1; 7 positions match TRBD1. The CDR3 runs to 13 residues. The J segment lost 5 bases and the V segment lost 6 bases, leaving 4 bases of the junction unmatched. Germline V gene lookup returns CDR1 MNHEY and CDR2 SVGAGI.